The clone carrying this TCR beta chain was seen repeatedly, ten times or more. These data come from a study of blood T cells in healthy people across ages. Primed by a sample-barcoded 5' primer and a J-beta primer mix, a second PCR proceeded for about 7 to 11 cycles. One entry per CDR3 protein, called by TCRdb with MiXCR from the 5' RACE reads. The sample carries 650,000 or so distinct CDR3 sequences, around 52% recorded once. The length of the CDR3 is 16 residues. Germline CDR1 is LGHDT and CDR2 is YNNKEL (reference sequence). Trimming removed 1 base from V and 7 bases from J; junction bases left unmatched: 10.

Source material: blood. The rearrangement joins TRBV3-1 to TRBJ2-1, with 7 bases identical to TRBD2. The TCR was taken from a woman older than 75 in good health. The CDR3 loop reads CASSQVTGGSLNEQFF. As DNA, the CDR3 is TGTGCCAGCAGCCAAGTAACCGGCGGGAGTCTGAATGAGCAGTTCTTC.